These 20 T cell receptor beta chains originate from one sample sequenced in a study of post-analysis software for immune sequencing data. Researchers reported that TCR beta cDNA libraries carried unique molecular identifiers. TCRdb used MiXCR to reprocess the PCR reads, holding one entry per CDR3 protein. This repertoire shows roughly 200,000 distinct CDR3 sequences, roughly 30% found once; its top ten account for 3% to 3.5%. The antigens these receptors bind are not known. Study results and caveats: Comparison of patients with controls showed 4 to 6 TRBV segments more frequent in patients, TRBV5-6, TRBV5-1 and TRBV20-1 among them.

The sequenced sample consisted of blood. The receptors were sampled from a girl aged 2-17 years with multiple sclerosis.

This clonotype has more than one count but fewer than ten. V and J are TRBV7-2 and TRBJ2-5; 8 nucleotides align to TRBD2. V was pared by 5 bases and J by 2 bases, with 7 bases of the junction left unmatched. The CDR3 is 15 amino acids. Germline V gene data show CDR1 as SGHTA and CDR2 as FQGNSA. CDR3 region: CASSGGSGGQETQYF. CDR3 sequence (DNA): TGTGCCAGCAGCGGAGGGTCGGGGGGGCAAGAGACCCAGTACTTC.

The table lists this clonotype with a few counts. This chain links TRBV5-1 with TRBJ1-4, with D unclear. In germline, CDR1 is SGHRS, CDR2 YFSETQ. With 0 bases removed from V and 0 bases from J, the gap between germline ends came to 9 bases. The CDR3 totals 16 residues. The CDR3 protein is CASSLVSHATNEKLFF. The CDR3 bases are TGCGCCAGCAGCTTGGTTTCCCACGCAACTAATGAAAAACTGTTTTTT.

This clonotype was seen repeatedly, ten times or more. This CDR3 reads CASSLAAETEQYF. The CDR3 DNA sequence: TGCGCCAGCAGCTTGGCAGCGGAGACCGAGCAGTACTTC. The rearrangement links TRBV5-1 to TRBJ2-7; D is perhaps TRBD2 (5 bases). The germline CDR1 and CDR2 sequences are SGHRS and YFSETQ. V lost 0 bases, J lost 6 bases, and 10 bases lay in between. This CDR3 is built from 13 residues.

The CDR3 region has the DNA TGTGCCATCAGTGAGTTTGGCGGGACTAGAGATTCCACAGATACGCAGTATTTT. Residues: CAISEFGGTRDSTDTQYF. V usage is TRBV10-3 and J usage is TRBJ2-3; 8 positions match TRBD2. J was trimmed by 2 bases and V by 1 base; bases with no gene match: 11. CDR3 length: 18 amino acids. The V gene's germline CDR1 is ENHRY and CDR2 SYGVKD.

The rearrangement joins TRBV2 to TRBJ1-1; a weak D match, TRBD1 (5 bases). Trimming pared 6 bases from V and 9 bases from J, leaving 23 bases between. The CDR3 length is 15 residues. Germline V gene data show CDR1 as SNHLY and CDR2 as FYNNEI. The CDR3: CASRSNGGEGIKAFF. In nucleotides, the CDR3 is TGTGCCAGCAGATCAAACGGAGGGGAGGGTATAAAAGCTTTCTTT.

In this sample, this clonotype turned up a few times. This chain connects TRBV5-1 to TRBJ1-1, with D unclear. This CDR3 is built from 14 residues. The V gene lost 4 bases and the J gene lost 1 base, with 11 bases spanning the gap. Germline lookup yields CDR1 SGHRS and CDR2 YFSETQ. CDR3 residues: CASSELAGNTEAFF. CDR3 sequence (DNA): TGCGCCAGCAGCGAGCTAGCAGGGAACACTGAAGCTTTCTTT.

Concerning this clonotype itself: This may be a read error: a much more frequent sequence differs by one nucleotide. This sequence joins TRBV10-3 and TRBJ2-3; 7 bases align to TRBD2. The CDR3 extends over 14 amino acids. The germline V gene encodes CDR1 ENHRY and CDR2 SYGVKD. V lost 8 bases to trimming and J lost 6 bases; unmatched junction nucleotides: 11. The CDR3 loop reads CAIGAGGGADTQYF. CDR3 sequence (DNA): TGTGCCATCGGGGCCGGCGGGGGAGCTGATACGCAGTATTTT.

The V call is TRBV5-1, the J call TRBJ1-1, with D uncertain. Trimming pared 0 bases from V and 10 bases from J, leaving 7 bases between. Germline V CDR1 and CDR2: SGHRS, YFSETQ. CDR3 length: 11 residues. The CDR3 DNA sequence: TGCGCCAGCAGCTTGGGCACGTCAGCTTTCTTT. It is translated as CASSLGTSAFF. Full variable domain (rest looked up from reference TRBV5-1 and TRBJ1-1): KAGVTQTPRYLIKTRGQQVTLSCSPISGHRSVSWYQQTPGQGLQFLFEYFSETQRNKGNFPGRFSGRQFSNSRSEMNVSTLELGDSALYLCASSLGTSAFFGQGTRLTVV.

This clonotype was recorded at least ten times. This sequence joins TRBV5-1 and TRBJ2-7, with TRBD1 identical over 10 bases. The ends lost 4 bases at V and 3 bases at J; junction bases unmatched: 4. The CDR3 is 14 residues long. Germline V lookup: CDR1 SGHRS, CDR2 YFSETQ. CDR3 nucleotides: TGCGCCAGCAGCCCGTGGACAGGGGGCTACGAGCAGTACTTC. This translates into CASSPWTGGYEQYF.

V is TRBV4-2 and J is TRBJ2-2, with D perhaps matching TRBD2 (6 bases). CDR1 and CDR2 (germline): LGHNA, YNFKEQ. Between the trimmed V and J ends, which lost 5 bases and 0 bases, there was a span of 19 bases. There are 18 residues in the CDR3. The CDR3 is CASSVRAPGTSNTGELFF. For the CDR3, the DNA is TGTGCCAGCAGCGTACGGGCCCCTGGGACTTCGAACACCGGGGAGCTGTTTTTT.

Comment on this clonotype: A much larger clone lies one base from this, so it may be a read error. This chain links TRBV6-6 with TRBJ2-6; D perhaps matches TRBD1 (5 bases). Looked up from germline, CDR1 is MNHNY and CDR2 is SVGAGI (reference sequence). CDR3 size: 16 residues. The CDR3 loop is CASSYSIVSGANVRTF. In DNA, the CDR3 is TGTGCCAGCAGTTACTCGATTGTCTCTGGGGCCAACGTCCGGACTTTC.

This chain joins TRBV6-2 or TRBV6-3 and TRBJ1-5, with D hard to call. Germline CDR1 reads MNHEY; CDR2 reads SVGEGT. The length of the CDR3 is 13 residues. Trimming stripped 1 base from V and 4 bases from J, with 5 bases between. Here the CDR3 DNA reads TGTGCCAGCAGTTACTTCGTGAATCAGCCCCAGCATTTT. Translating it yields CASSYFVNQPQHF.

This clonotype was recorded at least ten times. This sequence joins TRBV5-1 and TRBJ2-1; 13 bases agree with TRBD2. After removal of 4 bases from V and 8 bases from J, the junction contained 15 bases not matched to a gene. The CDR3 is made up of 18 amino acids. The germline V gene encodes CDR1 SGHRS and CDR2 YFSETQ. CDR3 region: CASSKTLIRTSGSHEQFF. The CDR3 region has the DNA TGCGCCAGCAGCAAAACCCTTATCAGGACTAGCGGGAGCCATGAGCAGTTCTTC.

In the case of this clonotype: Possible read error: a much larger clone is one base away. The chain combines TRBV4-1 with TRBJ1-2, with D perhaps TRBD1 (5 bases). Looked up from germline, CDR1 is MGHRA and CDR2 is YSYEKL. Trimming took off 2 bases at V and 2 bases at J, with 12 bases between the two ends. CDR3 length: 15 residues. CDR3: CASSQNGGKNYGYTF. The CDR3 bases are TGCGCCAGCAGCCAAAACGGGGGAAAGAACTATGGCTACACCTTC.

This clonotype was counted many times. This chain joins TRBV5-1 and TRBJ2-5; perhaps TRBD1 as D (7 bases). V shed 5 bases and J shed 1 base, with 21 bases lying between them. CDR3 length equals 17 residues. Germline V gene sequence: CDR1 SGHRS, CDR2 YFSETQ. CDR3 bases: TGCGCCAGCAGACCTTTGGAGGGAAGGGGGCCCCAAGAGACCCAGTACTTC. This codes for CASRPLEGRGPQETQYF.

In its sample, this clonotype was seen many times. The J gene is TRBJ2-1, the V gene TRBV25-1, with D unresolved. Trimming shortened V by 3 bases and J by 6 bases, and 6 bases separated the two germline ends. Germline V CDR1 and CDR2: MGHDK, SYGVNS. The CDR3 is 12 amino acids. The CDR3 is CASSEGGNEQFF. CDR3 DNA sequence: TGTGCCAGCAGTGAGGGCGGCAATGAGCAGTTCTTC.

The genes are TRBV6-5 and TRBJ1-2; 8 nucleotides line up with TRBD1. CDR1 and CDR2 (germline): MNHEY, SVGAGI. Losses at the gene ends were 6 bases for V and 3 bases for J; bases not matched to a gene: 6. The CDR3 sequence is 14 residues long. The CDR3 DNA is TGTGCCAGCAGGACAGGGGCTCGGTACTATGGCTACACCTTC. Protein: CASRTGARYYGYTF.

The genes are TRBV27 and TRBJ2-5; D perhaps matches TRBD1 (5 bases). The V gene's germline CDR1 is MNHEY and CDR2 SMNVEV (reference sequence). This CDR3 has 15 amino acids. V lost 0 bases, J lost 11 bases, and 19 bases lay in between. CDR3 coding DNA: TGTGCCAGCAGTTTATCGGCAGGGAACTACAATGAGCAGTACTTC. Translated, it gives CASSLSAGNYNEQYF.

This clonotype appeared a single time. A read error is possible here, since a much larger clone lies one base away. The conserved phenylalanine or tryptophan normally closing the CDR3 is absent here, so this likely arose from a read error. V usage is TRBV20-1 and J usage is TRBJ2-7, with no clear D. The CDR3 contains 14 residues. Deletions cut 0 bases from V and 0 bases from J, with 9 bases between. The germline CDR1 and CDR2 sequences are DFQATT and SNEGSKA (reference sequence). The CDR3 loop is CSARDQPSSYEQYL. The CDR3 coding sequence is TGCAGTGCTAGAGATCAACCCAGCTCCTACGAGCAGTACTTA.

There are many counts of this clonotype. V usage is TRBV6-5 and J usage is TRBJ1-1; TRBD1 might be the D (6 bases). Trimming cost V 5 bases and J 1 base, with 11 bases left between them. CDR1 is MNHEY and CDR2 is SVGAGI in the germline V gene. CDR3 length: 14 amino acids. The CDR3 bases are TGTGCCAGCAGTACCCCGGGACAGAACACTGAAGCTTTCTTT. The encoded protein is CASSTPGQNTEAFF.